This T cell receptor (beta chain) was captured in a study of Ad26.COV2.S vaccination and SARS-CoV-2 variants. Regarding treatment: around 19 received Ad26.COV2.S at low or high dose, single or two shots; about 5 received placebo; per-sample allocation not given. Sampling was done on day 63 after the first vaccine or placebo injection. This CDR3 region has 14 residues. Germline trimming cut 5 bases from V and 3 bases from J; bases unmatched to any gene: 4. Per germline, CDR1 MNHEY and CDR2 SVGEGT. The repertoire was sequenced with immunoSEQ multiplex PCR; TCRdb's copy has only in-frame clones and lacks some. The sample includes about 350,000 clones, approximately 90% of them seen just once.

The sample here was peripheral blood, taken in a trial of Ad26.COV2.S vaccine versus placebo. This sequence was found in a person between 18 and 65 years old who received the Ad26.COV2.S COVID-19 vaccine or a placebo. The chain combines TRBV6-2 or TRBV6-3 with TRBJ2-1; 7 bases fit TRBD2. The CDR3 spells CASSQGLDYNEQFF. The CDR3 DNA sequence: TGTGCCAGCAGTCAAGGACTAGACTACAATGAGCAGTTCTTC.